This TCR beta chain is from a study of post-analysis software for immune sequencing data. At the level of the study: Relapsing-remitting, secondary progressive and progressive-relapsing courses of multiple sclerosis were included. Study results and caveats: F measure clustering grouped samples strongly by preparation batch. For normalized Chao1 diversity, multiple sclerosis patients scored significantly lower than controls did. The five TRBV segments detected at higher frequency in patients than in controls included TRBV5-6, TRBV5-1 and TRBV20-1.

Researchers reported that TCR beta cDNA libraries carried unique molecular identifiers. The T cell input of roughly 0.95 to 10 million gave about half a million cDNA molecules. One entry per CDR3 protein, called by TCRdb with MiXCR from the PCR reads. The sample shows 800,000 to 950,000 distinct CDR3 sequences, around 50% of them seen only once. On this clonotype itself: Its antigen is undetermined.

V lost 7 bases and J 0 bases, leaving 13 bases between the germline ends. The CDR3 runs 15 residues. The rearrangement joins TRBV12-3 or TRBV12-4 to TRBJ2-1, with D unresolved. Sequencing was done on a sample of blood. The origin of this receptor is a girl aged 5 to 17 with multiple sclerosis. The CDR3 region is CASTPVGSSYNEQFF. The DNA for the CDR3 is TGTGCCAGCACTCCTGTGGGTAGCTCCTACAATGAGCAGTTCTTC.